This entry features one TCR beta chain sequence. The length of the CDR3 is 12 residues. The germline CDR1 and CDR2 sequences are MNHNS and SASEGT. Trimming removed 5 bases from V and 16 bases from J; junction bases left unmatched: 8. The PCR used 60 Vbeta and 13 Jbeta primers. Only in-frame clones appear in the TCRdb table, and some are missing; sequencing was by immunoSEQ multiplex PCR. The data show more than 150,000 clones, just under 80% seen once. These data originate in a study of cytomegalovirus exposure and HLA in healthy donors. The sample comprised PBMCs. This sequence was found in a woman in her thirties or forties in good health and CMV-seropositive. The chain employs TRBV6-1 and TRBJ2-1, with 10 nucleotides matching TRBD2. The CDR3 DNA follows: TGTGCCAGCAGTACCTACGAGCGGGGGGGCTTCTTC. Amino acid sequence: CASSTYERGGFF.